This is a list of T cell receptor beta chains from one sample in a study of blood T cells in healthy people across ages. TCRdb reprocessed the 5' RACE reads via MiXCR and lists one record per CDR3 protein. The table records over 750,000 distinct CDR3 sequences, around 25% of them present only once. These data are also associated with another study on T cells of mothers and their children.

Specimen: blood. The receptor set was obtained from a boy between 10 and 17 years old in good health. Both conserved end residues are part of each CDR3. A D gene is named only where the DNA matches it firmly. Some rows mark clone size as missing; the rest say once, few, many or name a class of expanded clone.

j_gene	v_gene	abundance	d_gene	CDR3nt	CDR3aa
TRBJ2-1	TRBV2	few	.	TGTGCCAGCAAGCCCGACCTCAATGAGCAGTTCTTC	CASKPDLNEQFF
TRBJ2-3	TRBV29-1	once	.	TGCAGCGTTGCATCGGGCTCTAGCACAGATACGCAGTATTTT	CSVASGSSTDTQYF
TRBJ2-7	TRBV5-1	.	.	TGCGCCAGCAGCTTGTCATACGGGGTCTACGAGCAGTACTTC	CASSLSYGVYEQYF
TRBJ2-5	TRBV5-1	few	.	TGTGCCAGCAGCCCCACGGCGGAAGAGACCCAGTACTTC	CASSPTAEETQYF
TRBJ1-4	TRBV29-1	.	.	TGCAGCGTTCTCGGACTTAATGAAAAACTGTTTTTT	CSVLGLNEKLFF
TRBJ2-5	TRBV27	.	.	TGTGCCAGCAGAACATACTCTACCTACAGGGAAGGAGGGGGGGAGCAGTACTTC	CASRTYSTYREGGGEQYF
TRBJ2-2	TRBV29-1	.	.	TGCAGCGTCGCCGACAAGCCCGGATCCACCGGGGAGCTGTTTTTT	CSVADKPGSTGELFF
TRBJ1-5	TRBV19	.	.	TGTGCCAGTAGTAGGAATCAGCCCCAGCATTTT	CASSRNQPQHF
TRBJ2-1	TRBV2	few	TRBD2	TGTGCCAGCAGCGAGCGACTAGCGGGGGGCAATGAGCAGTTCTTC	CASSERLAGGNEQFF
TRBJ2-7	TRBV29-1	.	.	TGCAGCGTTGGTTATCCGACAGGACATCAGGACGAGCAGTACTTC	CSVGYPTGHQDEQYF
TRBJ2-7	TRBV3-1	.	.	TGTGCCAGCAGTTCCATGTATTCGGGCACTCCCCAAAAAATGGCCCTCCACTTC	CASSSMYSGTPQKMALHF
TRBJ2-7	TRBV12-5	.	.	TGTGCTAGTGGTCTTTTCCTGGGGGAGCAGTACTTC	CASGLFLGEQYF
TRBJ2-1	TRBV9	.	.	TGTGCCAGCAGCGTGCATCCCAATGAGCAGTTCTTC	CASSVHPNEQFF
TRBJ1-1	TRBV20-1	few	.	TGCAATGCTAGATCCGTCGGGGCTTTCTTT	CNARSVGAFF
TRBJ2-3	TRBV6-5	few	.	TGTGCCAGCAGTTGGACCTTTAGGGGAGTGTCAGCGGGCTCGACAGATACGCAGTATTTT	CASSWTFRGVSAGSTDTQYF
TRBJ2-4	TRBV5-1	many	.	TGCGCCAGCAGCTTGGAGGGGGAGGTTCAGTACTTC	CASSLEGEVQYF
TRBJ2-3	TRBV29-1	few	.	TGCAGCGTCGGAATGTCAGGGGACCCCACAGATACGCAGTATTTT	CSVGMSGDPTDTQYF
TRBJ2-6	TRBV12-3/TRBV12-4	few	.	TGTGCCAGTTTACAGTACTCTGGGGCCAACGTCCTGACTTTC	CASLQYSGANVLTF
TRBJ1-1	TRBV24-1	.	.	TGTGCCACCAGACGAAATGAGGACAGAGAGAACACTGAAGCTTTCTTT	CATRRNEDRENTEAFF
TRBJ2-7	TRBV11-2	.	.	TGTGCCAGCAGCTTAGTAGCCCTAGCGACCTACGAGCAGTACTTC	CASSLVALATYEQYF
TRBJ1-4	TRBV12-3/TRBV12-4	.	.	TGTGCCAGCAGTTTACCGAGGGCAGCGAGGAATGAAAAACTGTTTTTT	CASSLPRAARNEKLFF
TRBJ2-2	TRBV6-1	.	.	TGTGCCAGCAGTTGGGACGGAAACACCGGGGAGCTGTTTTTT	CASSWDGNTGELFF
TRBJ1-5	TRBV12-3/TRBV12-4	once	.	TGTGCCAGCAGCTCACAGGAGAATCAGCCCCAGCATTTT	CASSSQENQPQHF
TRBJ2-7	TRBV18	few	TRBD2	TGTGCCAGCTCTCCCCTGCGGGAGGGGAGGTCCTACGAGCAGTACTTC	CASSPLREGRSYEQYF
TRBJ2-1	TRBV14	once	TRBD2	TGTGCCAGCAGCCGCCCAAGGGGGAGACTAGCGGGAGGCCCCTACTCCTACAATGAGCAGTTCTTC	CASSRPRGRLAGGPYSYNEQFF
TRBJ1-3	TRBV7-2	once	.	TGTGCCAGCAGCCCCTCCCGAGGGGAAGGAAACACCATATATTTT	CASSPSRGEGNTIYF
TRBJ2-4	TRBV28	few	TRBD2	TGTGCCAGCAGTCCCTGGACTAGCGGGAGCAAAAACATTCAGTACTTC	CASSPWTSGSKNIQYF
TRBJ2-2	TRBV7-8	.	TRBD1	TGTGCCAGCAGCGCCAGAACAGGGGGGAACACCAGGGAACTGTTTTTT	CASSARTGGNTRELFF
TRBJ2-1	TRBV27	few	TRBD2	TGTGCCAGCAGTTTATCGGGACTAGGCAATGAGCAGTTCTTC	CASSLSGLGNEQFF
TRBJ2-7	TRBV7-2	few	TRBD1	TGTGCCAGCAGCCCTCAGACAGGGTACGAGCAGTACTTC	CASSPQTGYEQYF
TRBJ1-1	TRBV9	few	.	TGTGCCAGCAGCGTAGGATGGGGGGGGCAGAACACTGAAGCTTTCTTT	CASSVGWGGQNTEAFF
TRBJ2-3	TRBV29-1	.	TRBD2	TGCAGCGTTGAGGGTAGTGGCCTAGCGGGGGGAACAGATACGCAGTATTTT	CSVEGSGLAGGTDTQYF
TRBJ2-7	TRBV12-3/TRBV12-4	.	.	TGTGCCAGCAGTTTAAAGGCAGTAGGGGTTGGCTCCTACGAGCAGTACTTC	CASSLKAVGVGSYEQYF